This T cell receptor beta chain was recovered during a study of T cell changes during pregnancy in multiple sclerosis. Profiled with immunoSEQ multiplex PCR; TCRdb holds only in-frame clones, not every one. The sample records approximately 50,000 clones, about nine tenths being singletons. This CDR3 has 13 amino acids. CDR1 SGHDN and CDR2 FVKESK come from the germline V gene. The germline V and J ends were trimmed by 1 base and 5 bases, with 8 bases remaining between them. Source: CD4+ T cells from peripheral blood mononuclear cells, taken after pregnancy. This TCR was sampled from a female donor with multiple sclerosis, enrolled in a pregnancy study. This rearrangement joins TRBV14 to TRBJ1-2; D perhaps matches TRBD1 (5 bases). The CDR3: CASSQAGTYGYTF. The CDR3 DNA reads TGTGCCAGCAGCCAAGCAGGGACTTATGGCTACACCTTC.